These T cell receptor beta chains were read from a single sample in a study of shared clonotypes between healthy human individuals. Assay used: immunoSEQ multiplex PCR; TCRdb lists only in-frame clones, some missing. The repertoire holds about half a million clones, with 70% to 85% as singletons. Input material: PBMCs. These receptors were collected from a woman aged 40 to 50 in good health. Some clones in this sample may be carry-over from other donors' samples. Each CDR3 is given with its conserved first and last residue. The D gene is left open where the match is weak. A row's size may be missing; if present it is once, few, many or a size class.

V	size	D	J	CDR3	DNA
TRBV18	once	.	TRBJ2-6	CASSPMTDGSGANVLTF	TGTGCCAGCTCACCAATGACAGATGGCTCTGGGGCCAACGTCCTGACTTTC
TRBV28	.	.	TRBJ1-5	CASIDGAARGQPQHF	TGTGCCAGCATCGACGGGGCAGCAAGAGGGCAGCCCCAGCATTTT
TRBV6-1	.	.	TRBJ1-5	CASSSGRANQPQHF	TGTGCCAGCAGTTCGGGGAGGGCCAATCAGCCCCAGCATTTT
TRBV7-6	.	TRBD2	TRBJ2-5	CASSYHGASGRETQYF	TGTGCCAGCAGCTACCACGGGGCTAGCGGGAGAGAGACCCAGTACTTC
TRBV5-4	.	TRBD2	TRBJ2-1	CASSPGTSGRIGEQFF	TGTGCCAGCAGCCCCGGGACTAGCGGGAGGATCGGGGAGCAGTTCTTC
TRBV2	.	TRBD1	TRBJ2-7	CASSGGFEQGAYEQYF	TGTGCCAGCAGTGGGGGTTTTGAACAGGGGGCCTACGAGCAGTACTTC
TRBV11-2	.	.	TRBJ2-1	CASSQGLNNEQFF	TGTGCCAGCAGCCAGGGACTCAACAATGAGCAGTTCTTC
TRBV19	.	TRBD2	TRBJ2-7	CASSTTAGGVHEQYF	TGTGCCAGTAGTACGACAGCGGGAGGGGTCCACGAGCAGTACTTC
TRBV4-3	few	.	TRBJ2-1	CASRGGDEQFF	TGCGCCAGCAGGGGGGGAGATGAGCAGTTCTTC
TRBV19	.	TRBD1	TRBJ2-7	CASSMSGTGGFYEQYF	TGTGCCAGTAGTATGAGTGGAACAGGGGGCTTCTACGAGCAGTACTTC
TRBV25-1	.	.	TRBJ1-2	CASSGREFGGYTF	TGTGCCAGCAGTGGCAGGGAATTTGGAGGCTACACCTTC
TRBV4-2	.	.	TRBJ2-3	CASSQASNTDTQYF	TGTGCCAGCAGCCAAGCGAGCAACACAGATACGCAGTATTTT
TRBV27	.	TRBD1	TRBJ1-2	CASSMAGGEGYTF	TGTGCCAGCAGCATGGCAGGGGGAGAGGGCTACACCTTC
TRBV5-8	.	.	TRBJ2-1	CASSLASGTYNEQFF	TGTGCCAGCAGCTTAGCATCGGGGACGTACAATGAGCAGTTCTTC
TRBV29-1	.	.	TRBJ1-1	CSVVRLSRNEAFF	TGCAGCGTTGTCCGACTATCCCGGAATGAAGCTTTCTTT
TRBV19	many	TRBD2	TRBJ2-2	CASGGGSGSLGTGELFF	TGTGCCAGTGGGGGTGGTAGCGGGAGTCTCGGCACCGGGGAGCTGTTTTTT
TRBV28	.	TRBD2	TRBJ2-1	CASSFLAGVSRSYNEQFF	TGTGCCAGCAGTTTCCTAGCGGGAGTTTCCAGATCCTACAATGAGCAGTTCTTC
TRBV7-6	few	.	TRBJ1-2	CASSLQQLYGYTF	TGTGCCAGCAGCTTACAGCAACTCTATGGCTACACCTTC
TRBV5-6	.	.	TRBJ1-1	CASSSWLVGDGTEAFF	TGTGCCAGCAGCTCCTGGCTGGTCGGGGATGGGACTGAAGCTTTCTTT
TRBV7-9	few	.	TRBJ2-5	CASSLMETQYF	TGTGCCAGCAGCTTAATGGAGACCCAGTACTTC
TRBV29-1	.	TRBD1	TRBJ1-1	CSVRGRAGGVTEAFF	TGCAGCGTTCGGGGTCGGGCAGGGGGCGTCACTGAAGCTTTCTTT
TRBV5-4	.	TRBD1	TRBJ2-7	CASSLRDRGRLEQYF	TGTGCCAGCAGCTTGCGGGACAGGGGGCGTCTTGAGCAGTACTTC
TRBV10-3	.	.	TRBJ2-7	CAISESRQNEQYF	TGTGCCATCAGTGAGTCTAGACAGAACGAGCAGTACTTC
TRBV5-6	.	.	TRBJ2-7	CASSALMGSSREQYF	TGTGCCAGCAGCGCGCTGATGGGCTCCTCCCGCGAGCAGTACTTC
TRBV28	.	.	TRBJ1-1	CASSLWSTVNTEAFF	TGTGCCAGCAGCCTTTGGTCCACAGTGAACACTGAAGCTTTCTTT
TRBV19	.	.	TRBJ2-7	CASSTRGYEQYF	TGTGCCAGTAGTACTAGGGGGTACGAGCAGTACTTC
TRBV15	.	.	TRBJ2-1	CATSRFSEQFF	TGTGCCACCAGCAGATTCAGTGAGCAGTTCTTC
TRBV6-1	.	TRBD2	TRBJ2-3	CASRDSGRPDTQYF	TGTGCCAGCAGAGATAGCGGGAGGCCAGATACGCAGTATTTT
TRBV10-2	.	.	TRBJ1-6	CASSDPVGSPLHF	TGCGCCAGCAGTGACCCGGTCGGTTCACCCCTCCACTTT
TRBV7-2	.	TRBD2	TRBJ2-7	CASSLVVAGAGEQYF	TGTGCCAGCAGCTTAGTGGTAGCGGGAGCTGGCGAGCAGTACTTC
TRBV7-2	.	TRBD2	TRBJ2-2	CASSLGRLAGNTGELFF	TGTGCCAGCAGCTTAGGTCGGCTAGCGGGAAACACCGGGGAGCTGTTTTTT
TRBV5-1	.	TRBD1	TRBJ1-2	CASSLEDRGWGGYTF	TGCGCCAGCAGCTTGGAGGACAGGGGATGGGGTGGCTACACCTTC
TRBV6-4	.	.	TRBJ2-7	CASSYSSVGRSSYEQYF	TGTGCCAGCAGTTACTCGTCGGTCGGTAGGAGCTCCTACGAGCAGTACTTC
TRBV19	.	.	TRBJ1-2	CASSRSYGYTF	TGTGCCAGTAGTAGAAGTTACGGCTACACCTTC
TRBV6-1	.	.	TRBJ1-1	CASRQQGNTEAFF	TGTGCCAGCAGGCAACAGGGGAACACTGAAGCTTTCTTT
TRBV19	.	.	TRBJ2-2	CASSIGPGTGELFF	TGTGCCAGTAGTATAGGTCCGGGAACGGGGGAGCTGTTTTTT
TRBV6-1	.	.	TRBJ2-7	CASSRQNSYEQYF	TGTGCCAGCAGTCGACAGAATTCCTACGAGCAGTACTTC
TRBV28	.	.	TRBJ1-4	CATKGGGGKLFF	TGTGCCACCAAAGGGGGAGGGGGAAAACTGTTTTTT
TRBV28	.	.	TRBJ1-5	CASSSDSDSNQPQHF	TGTGCCAGCAGTTCGGACAGCGATAGCAATCAGCCCCAGCATTTT
TRBV4-3	.	.	TRBJ1-2	CASSQRFRDGYGYTF	TGCGCCAGCAGCCAACGATTTAGGGACGGCTATGGCTACACCTTC
TRBV28	once	.	TRBJ2-4	CASRDYRNIQYF	TGTGCCAGCAGAGACTATAGGAACATTCAGTACTTC
TRBV28	.	TRBD1	TRBJ1-5	CASSRPRGQGNQPQHF	TGTGCCAGCAGCCGCCCCAGGGGGCAAGGCAATCAGCCCCAGCATTTT